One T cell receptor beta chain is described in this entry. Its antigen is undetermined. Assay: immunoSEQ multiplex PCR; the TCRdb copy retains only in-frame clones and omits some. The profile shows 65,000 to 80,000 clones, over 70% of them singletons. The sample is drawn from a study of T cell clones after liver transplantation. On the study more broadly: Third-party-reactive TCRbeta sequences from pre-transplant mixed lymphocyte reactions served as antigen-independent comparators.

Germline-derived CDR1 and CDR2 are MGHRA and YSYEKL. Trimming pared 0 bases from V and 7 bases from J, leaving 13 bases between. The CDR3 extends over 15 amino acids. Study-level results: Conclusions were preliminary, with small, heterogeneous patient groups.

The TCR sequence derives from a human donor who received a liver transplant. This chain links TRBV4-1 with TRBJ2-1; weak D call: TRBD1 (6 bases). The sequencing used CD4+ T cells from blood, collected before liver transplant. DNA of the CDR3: TGCGCCAGCAGCCAAGATCAGGGGTTAATTAATGAGCAGTTCTTC. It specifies CASSQDQGLINEQFF.